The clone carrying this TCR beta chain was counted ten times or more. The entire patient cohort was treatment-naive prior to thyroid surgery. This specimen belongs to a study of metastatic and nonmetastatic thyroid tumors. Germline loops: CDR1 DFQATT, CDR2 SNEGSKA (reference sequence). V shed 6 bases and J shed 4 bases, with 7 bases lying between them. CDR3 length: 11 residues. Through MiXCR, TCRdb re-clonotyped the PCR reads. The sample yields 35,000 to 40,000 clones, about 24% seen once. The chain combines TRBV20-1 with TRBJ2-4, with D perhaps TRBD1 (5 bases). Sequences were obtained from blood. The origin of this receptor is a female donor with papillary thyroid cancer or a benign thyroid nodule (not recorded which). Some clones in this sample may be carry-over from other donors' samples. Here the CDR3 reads CSAGPKNIQYF. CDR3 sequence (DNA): TGCAGTGCGGGGCCAAAAAACATTCAGTACTTC.